The next 20 T cell receptor beta chains were all read from a single sample in a study of blood T cell repertoires in COVID-19. Using immunoSEQ multiplex PCR, the repertoire was profiled, and TCRdb retains in-frame clones only, with some absent. The profile shows more than 150,000 clones, less than 90% of them singletons. The specimen sequenced was PBMCs or T cells enriched from blood (not recorded which). Receptor source: a woman aged 45-60 years who had recovered from COVID-19.

The V and J genes are TRBV27 and TRBJ2-1, with 15 bases aligning to TRBD2. J gave up 9 bases and V 2 bases, and 5 bases lay outside the gene matches. The germline V gene encodes CDR1 MNHEY and CDR2 SMNVEV (reference sequence). This CDR3 spans 16 amino acids. The CDR3 is CASSLLGTSGRTEQFF. CDR3 bases: TGTGCCAGCAGTTTACTGGGGACTAGCGGGAGGACTGAGCAGTTCTTC.

The chain is built from TRBV28 and TRBJ2-7, with 7 bases fitting TRBD1. This CDR3 is 14 amino acids long. The germline CDR1 and CDR2 sequences are MDHEN and SYDVKM. V trimming: 5 bases; J trimming: 2 bases; junction bases outside the gene matches: 6. The CDR3 protein is CASSPSGGPYEQYF. CDR3 coding DNA: TGTGCCAGCAGTCCCTCAGGGGGTCCCTACGAGCAGTACTTC.

This clone was observed once. The CDR3 nucleotides are TGTGCCAGCAGTGAAGATTGGGGGGGATCTCGGCAGCCCCAGCATTTT. It encodes CASSEDWGGSRQPQHF. The rearrangement joins TRBV6-1 to TRBJ1-5; D might be TRBD1 (5 bases). Between the trimmed V and J ends, which lost 1 base and 7 bases, there was a span of 17 bases. This CDR3 is built from 16 residues. Germline CDR1 MNHNS, CDR2 SASEGT.

The chain carries TRBV13 and TRBJ1-2, with D maybe TRBD1 (6 bases). V lost 0 bases to trimming and J lost 8 bases, with 13 bases between them. The CDR3 is 14 amino acids. The germline gives CDR1 PRHDT, CDR2 FYEKMQ (reference sequence). CDR3 coding DNA: TGTGCCAGCAGCTTAGGCGGGGACAACTGGGGCTACACCTTC. Translated, it gives CASSLGGDNWGYTF.

The chain joins TRBV10-2 to TRBJ2-5; 10 nucleotides line up with TRBD1. The J segment lost 4 bases and the V segment lost 10 bases, leaving 12 bases of the junction unmatched. The V gene's germline CDR1 is WSHSY and CDR2 SAAADI. The CDR3 sequence is 15 residues long. The CDR3 DNA follows: TGCGCCACGGTAGGGAGACAGGGGGCCGGAGAGACCCAGTACTTC. It translates to CATVGRQGAGETQYF.

The chain carries TRBV19 and TRBJ2-5, with 7 bases that match TRBD2. This CDR3 has 13 residues. Germline V CDR1 and CDR2: LNHDA, SQIVND (reference sequence). The V segment lost 9 bases and the J segment 5 bases; nucleotides outside the gene matches: 9. In DNA form, the CDR3 reads TGTGCCAGCAAGCTAGCGGTCGGGGAGACCCAGTACTTC. It encodes CASKLAVGETQYF.

A note on this clone: The junction shows a germline mismatch at one end, possibly a read error. This chain joins TRBV14 and TRBJ2-6; no firm D call. The CDR3 is 18 residues long. Germline loops: CDR1 SGHDN, CDR2 FVKESK. DNA for the CDR3: TGTGCCAGCAGCCAAGATAGCAGATCCCACTCTGGAGCCAACGTCCTGACTTTC. This translates into CASSQDSRSHSGANVLTF.

CDR3 DNA: TGTGCCAGCAGCTTAGAAGGAGGGAGTCCAGATACGCAGTATTTT. This gives the protein CASSLEGGSPDTQYF. The gene calls are TRBV11-1 and TRBJ2-3; TRBD2 is a possible D gene (6 bases). The germline V and J ends were trimmed by 1 base and 4 bases, with 12 bases remaining between them. This CDR3 is 15 amino acids long. Germline V gene sequence: CDR1 SGHAT, CDR2 FQDESV (reference sequence).

The rearrangement joins TRBV25-1 to TRBJ1-2, with 8 positions matching TRBD1. Per germline, CDR1 MGHDK and CDR2 SYGVNS. Losses at the gene ends were 4 bases for V and 8 bases for J; bases not matched to a gene: 6. The CDR3 has 13 amino acids. Here the CDR3 reads CASSVPGGWGYTF. As DNA, the CDR3 is TGTGCCAGCAGTGTGCCAGGGGGCTGGGGCTACACCTTC.

The rearrangement uses TRBV18 and TRBJ1-6; no firm D call. This CDR3 is 14 amino acids long. Germline assignment: CDR1 KGHSH and CDR2 LQKENI. V was trimmed by 2 bases and J by 8 bases, leaving 10 bases between them. DNA of the CDR3: TGTGCCAGCTCACCAAAAGGGAGTGATTCACCCCTCCACTTT. Translated, it gives CASSPKGSDSPLHF.

The V call is TRBV24-1, the J call TRBJ2-5; 9 nucleotides line up with TRBD1. Unmatched junction bases numbered 3, after V lost 4 bases and J lost 4 bases. Germline CDR1 is KGHDR and CDR2 is SFDVKD. This CDR3 has 14 residues. This chain's CDR3 is CATSEGTGTETQYF. CDR3 DNA: TGTGCCACCAGTGAGGGGACAGGGACAGAGACCCAGTACTTC.

The V gene is TRBV28, the J gene TRBJ1-3; D not resolved. The length of the CDR3 is 16 residues. V was cut by 5 bases and J by 0 bases, with 14 bases left in between. From germline, CDR1 is MDHEN and CDR2 SYDVKM. CDR3 nucleotides: TGTGCCAGCAGTCAGCCGGGTGGGAGCTCTGGAAACACCATATATTTT. It is translated as CASSQPGGSSGNTIYF.

V is TRBV5-1 and J is TRBJ1-5; 11 bases are a match to TRBD1. The CDR3 length is 15 residues. CDR1 SGHRS and CDR2 YFSETQ come from the germline V gene. V gave up 0 bases and J gave up 7 bases; unmatched junction bases: 3. The CDR3 DNA reads TGCGCCAGCAGCTTGGGGACAGGGGGCCTACAGCCCCAGCATTTT. This sequence encodes CASSLGTGGLQPQHF.

This rearrangement joins TRBV7-2 to TRBJ2-1; TRBD2 matches 11 bases. After removal of 1 base from V and 12 bases from J, the junction contained 5 bases not matched to a gene. The CDR3 has 14 residues. In germline, CDR1 is SGHTA, CDR2 FQGNSA. CDR3 region: CASSLELAGAGQFF. The DNA for the CDR3 is TGTGCCAGCAGCTTAGAACTAGCGGGAGCAGGGCAGTTCTTC.

V and J are TRBV19 and TRBJ2-1; 7 bases align to TRBD2. This CDR3 has 14 amino acids. The germline V gene encodes CDR1 LNHDA and CDR2 SQIVND (reference sequence). V gave up 1 base and J gave up 7 bases; unmatched junction bases: 4. The CDR3 region is CASSIAGGANEQFF. CDR3 DNA sequence: TGTGCCAGTAGTATAGCGGGAGGAGCTAATGAGCAGTTCTTC.

This clone was seen only a few times. The V call is TRBV7-9, the J call TRBJ1-2; D gene unclear. Germline CDR1 is SEHNR and CDR2 is FQNEAQ (reference sequence). The CDR3 sequence is 14 residues long. V gave up 1 base and J gave up 6 bases, with 12 bases separating them. CDR3 region: CASSLGGSRDGYTF. The CDR3, as DNA: TGTGCCAGCAGCTTAGGAGGGTCGAGAGATGGCTACACCTTC. The whole variable domain, filled in from reference TRBV7-9 and TRBJ1-2, reads DTGVSQNPRHKITKRGQNVTFRCDPISEHNRLYWYRQTLGQGPEFLTYFQNEAQLEKSRLLSDRFSAERPKGSFSTLEIQRTEQGDSAMYLCASSLGGSRDGYTFGSGTRLTVV.

This rearrangement joins TRBV5-8 to TRBJ1-1; D gene ambiguous. Germline loops: CDR1 SGHTS, CDR2 YDEGEE. The CDR3 runs to 14 residues. The V gene lost 2 bases and the J gene lost 4 bases, with 12 bases spanning the gap. The CDR3 is CASSFTRLGTEAFF. In nucleotides, the CDR3 is TGTGCCAGCAGCTTCACGCGGTTGGGCACTGAAGCTTTCTTT. Filled out from reference TRBV5-8 and TRBJ1-1, the complete variable domain reads EAGVTQSPTHLIKTRGQQATLRCSPISGHTSVYWYQQALGLGLQFLLWYDEGEERNRGNFPPRFSGRQFPNYSSELNVNALELEDSALYLCASSFTRLGTEAFFGQGTRLTVV.

This clone has only one observation. This sequence joins TRBV13 and TRBJ1-2; 7 bases are a match to TRBD1. Germline CDR1 and CDR2: PRHDT and FYEKMQ (reference sequence). The CDR3 contains 16 residues. The junction had 17 bases not matched to a gene; V was cut back by 5 bases and J by 8 bases. CDR3 nucleotide sequence: TGTGCCAGCAGCACCCGACAGGGATGGGGTGCTGGAGGCTACACCTTC. It encodes CASSTRQGWGAGGYTF.

This chain's CDR3 is CASTPQAMNTEAFF. The CDR3 DNA sequence: TGTGCCAGCACCCCACAGGCTATGAACACTGAAGCTTTCTTT. The gene calls are TRBV6-5 and TRBJ1-1; maybe TRBD1 (5 bases). CDR3 length: 14 residues. Trimming stripped 7 bases from V and 0 bases from J, with 12 bases between. Germline V CDR1 and CDR2: MNHEY, SVGAGI.

In this sample, this clone turned up once. V is TRBV19 and J is TRBJ2-1, with a tentative D call TRBD1 (5 bases). This CDR3 comprises 11 residues. V dropped 5 bases and J dropped 8 bases, with 7 bases sitting between them. CDR1 is LNHDA and CDR2 is SQIVND in the germline V gene (reference sequence). The CDR3: CASSWGDEQFF. CDR3 nucleotides: TGTGCCAGTAGTTGGGGCGATGAGCAGTTCTTC.